These 20 T cell receptor beta chains share one sample of origin, sequenced in a study of blood T cell repertoires in COVID-19. Repertoires were generated with immunoSEQ multiplex PCR, while TCRdb's copy carries only in-frame clones and drops some. The sample has almost 250,000 clones; about 89% are singletons. Sequenced: peripheral blood. The receptors were sampled from a woman aged 55-69 years who had recovered from COVID-19.

In this sample, this clone turned up a few times. The rearrangement uses TRBV5-8 and TRBJ2-1, with TRBD2 as a possible D gene (5 bases). The CDR3 loop spans 15 amino acids. Trimming took 4 bases from V and 4 from J, leaving 15 bases between them. The germline gives CDR1 SGHTS, CDR2 YDEGEE. This CDR3 is CASSALSREYNEQFF. The CDR3 bases are TGTGCCAGCAGCGCCCTTTCGAGGGAATACAATGAGCAGTTCTTC.

This rearrangement joins TRBV28 to TRBJ2-5; 9 nucleotides agree with TRBD1. The V and J ends lost 10 bases and 2 bases, in that order; junction bases with no gene match: 5. There are 13 residues in the CDR3. The V gene's germline CDR1 is MDHEN and CDR2 SYDVKM. CDR3 residues: CAITGGGQETQYF. In DNA form, the CDR3 reads TGTGCCATTACAGGGGGCGGGCAAGAGACCCAGTACTTC.

CDR3 nucleotide sequence: TGTGCCAGTAGACTCCGGACAGTATCACTCCCCTACAATGAGCAGTTCTTC. This codes for CASRLRTVSLPYNEQFF. The V gene is TRBV27, the J gene TRBJ2-1, with a tentative D call TRBD1 (6 bases). V lost 9 bases, J lost 2 bases, and 23 bases lay in between. The CDR3 contains 17 residues. Germline V CDR1 and CDR2: MNHEY, SMNVEV (reference sequence).

J is TRBJ1-1 and V is TRBV6-5, with no clear D. The germline gives CDR1 MNHEY, CDR2 SVGAGI. CDR3 size: 12 residues. Trimming removed 4 bases at V and 5 bases at J, with 8 bases between. The CDR3 reads CASSLRGTEAFF. DNA for the CDR3: TGTGCCAGCAGTTTACGGGGAACTGAAGCTTTCTTT.

The count of this clone is one. This chain connects TRBV5-1 to TRBJ2-2; 12 nucleotides agree with TRBD2. V shed 3 bases and J 6 bases; nucleotides not matched to a gene: 6. The CDR3 covers 16 residues. Germline V gene lookup returns CDR1 SGHRS and CDR2 YFSETQ. In nucleotides, the CDR3 is TGCGCCAGCAGCTCCCTAGCGGGGGGGCTCTCCGGGGAGCTGTTTTTT. It codes for CASSSLAGGLSGELFF. Together with reference TRBV5-1 and TRBJ2-2, the CDR3 gives the full variable domain: KAGVTQTPRYLIKTRGQQVTLSCSPISGHRSVSWYQQTPGQGLQFLFEYFSETQRNKGNFPGRFSGRQFSNSRSEMNVSTLELGDSALYLCASSSLAGGLSGELFFGEGSRLTVL.

The chain has TRBV13 and TRBJ1-5; maybe TRBD1 (5 bases). Per the germline V gene, CDR1 is PRHDT and CDR2 is FYEKMQ (reference sequence). The V end lost 5 bases, the J end lost 5 bases, and 10 bases lay between the germline ends. The length of the CDR3 is 13 residues. CDR3 sequence: CASSQAGYQPQHF. In DNA form, the CDR3 reads TGTGCCAGCAGCCAAGCAGGGTATCAGCCCCAGCATTTT.

The V gene is TRBV7-3, the J gene TRBJ2-1, with 10 bases aligning to TRBD2. Germline V CDR1 and CDR2: SGHTA, FQGTGA. Unmatched junction bases numbered 6, after V lost 0 bases and J lost 10 bases. The CDR3 runs 15 residues. Written as DNA, the CDR3 is TGTGCCAGCAGCTTAACGTTCCTAGCGGGGGCCGAGCAGTTCTTC. This sequence encodes CASSLTFLAGAEQFF.

The chain couples TRBV11-2 to TRBJ1-2; tentative D call: TRBD1 (5 bases). Germline V gene lookup returns CDR1 SGHAT and CDR2 FQNNGV. The V gene lost 5 bases and the J gene lost 2 bases, with 15 bases spanning the gap. The CDR3 consists of 15 residues. The CDR3, as DNA: TGTGCCAGCAGCCCTCCGGGACTCCAAAACTATGGCTACACCTTC. This encodes CASSPPGLQNYGYTF.

This chain uses TRBV11-2 with TRBJ2-7; D unclear. The CDR3 is 14 residues long. V was clipped by 5 bases and J by 4 bases, with 15 bases between them. Germline CDR1 is SGHAT and CDR2 is FQNNGV. In DNA, the CDR3 is TGTGCCAGCAGCGCAGTTCTGGCCTCATACGAGCAGTACTTC. It codes for CASSAVLASYEQYF.

The chain has TRBV28 and TRBJ1-2; D remains ambiguous. Per germline, CDR1 MDHEN and CDR2 SYDVKM. This CDR3 comprises 14 residues. Trimming cost V 4 bases and J 4 bases, with 13 bases left between them. The CDR3 nucleotides read TGTGCCAGCAGTTCCGCACTGTCCCTCTATGGCTACACCTTC. Protein sequence: CASSSALSLYGYTF.

This clone was seen more than once but under ten times. This chain joins TRBV5-1 and TRBJ2-5; D is possibly TRBD1 (6 bases). The CDR3 totals 15 residues. V shed 0 bases and J shed 0 bases, with 9 bases lying between them. Germline V lookup: CDR1 SGHRS, CDR2 YFSETQ. Here the CDR3 DNA reads TGCGCCAGCAGCTTGGGACAGGCGAACCAAGAGACCCAGTACTTC. Its protein is CASSLGQANQETQYF.

The V call is TRBV15, the J call TRBJ1-5, with D uncertain. There are 14 residues in the CDR3. The germline gives CDR1 LNHNV, CDR2 YYDKDF (reference sequence). The V and J ends lost 1 base and 4 bases respectively, with 8 bases between them. CDR3 amino acids: CATSRAGRNQPQHF. The DNA of the CDR3 is TGTGCCACCAGCAGAGCGGGGAGAAATCAGCCCCAGCATTTT.

Only a few counts were recorded for this clone. The genes are TRBV28 and TRBJ1-4; D is perhaps TRBD1 (6 bases). CDR3 size: 14 residues. Looked up from germline, CDR1 is MDHEN and CDR2 is SYDVKM. Trimming cost V 6 bases and J 8 bases, with 16 bases left between them. This chain's CDR3 is CASRGTGFNEKLFF. DNA of the CDR3: TGTGCCAGCAGGGGAACAGGGTTCAACGAAAAACTGTTTTTT.

This chain uses TRBV10-1 with TRBJ2-7, with D tentatively TRBD2 (5 bases). This CDR3 has 15 amino acids. V was shortened by 11 bases and J by 0 bases, with 20 bases between the two germline ends. CDR1 WNHNN and CDR2 SYGVQD come from the germline V gene (reference sequence). The CDR3 nucleotides read TGCGCCCGCCCGAACGTGGTACGGGGCTCCTACGAGCAGTACTTC. This sequence encodes CARPNVVRGSYEQYF.

CDR3 residues: CASSHAQGAYGYTF. The CDR3 nucleotides are TGCGCCAGCAGCCATGCCCAGGGGGCCTATGGCTACACCTTC. This rearrangement joins TRBV4-1 to TRBJ1-2; TRBD1 matches 8 bases. V lost 3 bases, J lost 4 bases, and 4 bases stayed unmatched. The CDR3 is made up of 14 amino acids. The V gene's germline CDR1 is MGHRA and CDR2 YSYEKL.

The chain couples TRBV7-2 to TRBJ2-7; perhaps TRBD2 as D (5 bases). The V gene lost 5 bases and the J gene lost 7 bases, with 18 bases spanning the gap. CDR3 size: 14 residues. Germline loops: CDR1 SGHTA, CDR2 FQGNSA. Here the CDR3 reads CASSPGSHLWEQYF. In DNA form, the CDR3 reads TGTGCCAGCAGCCCGGGGAGTCACCTCTGGGAGCAGTACTTC.

The chain uses TRBV5-1 and TRBJ2-7; tentative D call: TRBD1 (6 bases). The germline V gene encodes CDR1 SGHRS and CDR2 YFSETQ. V lost 7 bases and J 2 bases, leaving 16 bases between the germline ends. The CDR3 has 14 amino acids. The CDR3 DNA follows: TGCGCCAGCGCCACAGGGCTTCTTACCTACGAGCAGTACTTC. It yields the protein CASATGLLTYEQYF.

The chain recombines TRBV4-2 with TRBJ2-1, with 10 nucleotides matching TRBD2. V shed 6 bases, J shed 7 bases, and the junction held 15 bases outside the gene matches. CDR3 length: 17 residues. Per the germline V gene, CDR1 is LGHNA and CDR2 is YNFKEQ. DNA of the CDR3: TGTGCCAGCAGTCTGAGTTGGACTAGCGGTGCGGGGAATGAGCAGTTCTTC. It is translated as CASSLSWTSGAGNEQFF.

In this sample, this clone turned up once. The chain couples TRBV4-1 to TRBJ1-1; D unclear. CDR3 size: 18 residues. V lost 1 base and J 1 base, leaving 19 bases between the germline ends. From germline, CDR1 is MGHRA and CDR2 YSYEKL. CDR3 DNA sequence: TGCGCCAGCAGCCAAGGGGCGGGGAGCGCAAATCGGAACACTGAAGCTTTCTTT. Protein: CASSQGAGSANRNTEAFF.

The chain employs TRBV28 and TRBJ1-4, with D unclear. This CDR3 is built from 14 residues. V dropped 8 bases and J dropped 0 bases, with 10 bases sitting between them. CDR1 is MDHEN and CDR2 is SYDVKM in the germline V gene. The CDR3 nucleotides read TGTGCCAGCCGCCGAGGCTCAACTAATGAAAAACTGTTTTTT. Its translation is CASRRGSTNEKLFF.